The 29 T cell receptor beta chains given below trace back to one sample, sequenced in a study of T cell repertoires in cytomegalovirus infection. TCRdb ran MiXCR on the reads and lists one entry per CDR3 protein. The sample comprises 900,000 to 950,000 distinct CDR3 sequences, approximately 30% of which are singletons, and roughly 13% rests with the top ten. No cognate antigen is known for these TCRs. Material: cultured CD8+ T cells from PBMCs, obtained from culture after CMV antigen stimulation. The receptors were gathered from a human donor in good health (CMV status not recorded). Some clones in this sample may be carry-over from other donors' samples.

This clonotype showed up just a few times. This chain joins TRBV6-5 and TRBJ1-5; D is unclear. V was cut by 0 bases and J by 8 bases, with 8 bases left in between. Germline loops: CDR1 MNHEY, CDR2 SVGAGI. This CDR3 is built from 13 residues. The CDR3 loop reads CASSYSSGKPQHF. CDR3 bases: TGTGCCAGCAGTTACTCGAGTGGAAAGCCCCAGCATTTT.

Remarks on this clonotype: An end of the junction differs from the germline gene, which may be a read error. The CDR3 coding sequence is TGTGCTAGCAGCAGAAGCGGGGACAATGAGCAGTTCTTC. It codes for CASSRSGDNEQFF. The chain links TRBV7-7 to TRBJ2-1; 7 bases line up with TRBD2. Germline CDR1 reads SSHAT; CDR2 reads FNYEAQ (reference sequence). This CDR3 contains 13 residues.

This clonotype has more than one count but fewer than ten. The V call is TRBV19, the J call TRBJ1-1; D is unresolved. The CDR3 extends over 13 amino acids. V was cut by 3 bases and J by 5 bases, with 10 bases left in between. CDR1 is LNHDA and CDR2 is SQIVND in the germline V gene (reference sequence). CDR3 sequence reads: CASSMSVGTEAFF. In DNA, the CDR3 is TGTGCCAGTAGTATGTCGGTTGGAACTGAAGCTTTCTTT. Supplemented by reference TRBV19 and TRBJ1-1, the full variable domain reads DGGITQSPKYLFRKEGQNVTLSCEQNLNHDAMYWYRQDPGQGLRLIYYSQIVNDFQKGDIAEGYSVSREKKESFPLTVTSAQKNPTAFYLCASSMSVGTEAFFGQGTRLTVV.

This clonotype turned up a few times. The rearrangement links TRBV5-5 to TRBJ1-6, with 7 positions matching TRBD1. Germline V lookup: CDR1 SGHKS, CDR2 YYEKEE (reference sequence). Trimming at V came to 4 bases and at J to 17 bases, leaving 15 bases not matched to a gene. The CDR3 has 14 amino acids. CDR3 in amino acids: CASSPGQKNQVIHF. CDR3 nucleotide sequence: TGTGCCAGCAGCCCGGGACAGAAAAACCAAGTAATCCACTTT.

V usage is TRBV18 and J usage is TRBJ2-7, with no clear D. CDR3 size: 13 residues. The V gene's germline CDR1 is KGHSH and CDR2 LQKENI. Trimming stripped 2 bases from V and 2 bases from J, with 7 bases between. Written as DNA, the CDR3 is TGTGCCAGCTCACCATCAGAAGCCTACGAGCAGTACGTC. Its translation: CASSPSEAYEQYV.

This chain uses TRBV14 with TRBJ2-2, with D perhaps TRBD1 (5 bases). The CDR3 has 15 amino acids. CDR1 and CDR2 from the germline V gene are SGHDN and FVKESK. Trimming left V 2 bases short and J 4 bases short, with 11 bases between. CDR3: CASSQRPQGTGELFF. The CDR3 DNA reads as TGTGCCAGCAGCCAAAGACCTCAGGGCACCGGGGAGCTGTTTTTT.

The chain joins TRBV19 to TRBJ1-1; no clear D. Germline V gene lookup returns CDR1 LNHDA and CDR2 SQIVND (reference sequence). The length of the CDR3 is 14 residues. Deletions cut 7 bases from V and 4 bases from J, with 16 bases between. The CDR3 bases are TGTGCCAGTACCCCCGGTTCATTTTTCACTGAAGCTTTCTTT. This translates into CASTPGSFFTEAFF.

V is TRBV7-2 and J is TRBJ2-2, with 9 bases lining up with TRBD1. The trim removed 5 bases at V and 7 bases at J, leaving 14 bases unmatched. The germline gives CDR1 SGHTA, CDR2 FQGNSA. CDR3 size: 17 residues. The DNA of the CDR3 is TGTGCCAGCAGCCATTCCCGGACAGGGGAGGGAGTCGGGGAGCTGTTTTTT. This translates into CASSHSRTGEGVGELFF.

This clonotype was seen a handful of times. The chain links TRBV7-9 to TRBJ2-1; D possibly corresponds to TRBD2 (6 bases). Between the trimmed V and J ends, which lost 8 bases and 8 bases, there was a span of 13 bases. Germline lookup yields CDR1 SEHNR and CDR2 FQNEAQ (reference sequence). The CDR3 is made up of 12 amino acids. The CDR3 DNA reads as TGTGCCAGCCCCGCGGGGTATGATGAGCAGTTCTTC. Its translation: CASPAGYDEQFF.

This rearrangement joins TRBV20-1 to TRBJ1-2; 9 bases match TRBD1. The CDR3 totals 13 residues. Germline CDR1 and CDR2: DFQATT and SNEGSKA (reference sequence). Losses at the gene ends were 2 bases for V and 8 bases for J; bases not matched to a gene: 6. This CDR3 reads CSARRTGEEGYTF. CDR3 nucleotides: TGCAGTGCTAGAAGGACAGGGGAGGAAGGCTACACCTTC.

In regard to this clonotype: The junction departs from germline at one end; a sequencing error may be responsible. The chain combines TRBV29-1 with TRBJ2-1; D unresolved. CDR1 and CDR2 (germline): SQVTM, ANQGSEA. This CDR3 is built from 8 residues. The CDR3 region has the DNA TGCAGCGTTGAAGATCTGCTCTTC. It codes for CSVEDLLF.

The CDR3 sequence: CASSTSYSETQYF. The CDR3 region has the DNA TGTGCCAGTAGTACCAGCTATAGCGAGACCCAGTACTTC. The chain has TRBV19 and TRBJ2-5; D ambiguous. CDR1 and CDR2 (germline): LNHDA, SQIVND (reference sequence). V was pared by 4 bases and J by 5 bases, with 11 bases between. The CDR3 covers 13 residues.

The chain recombines TRBV10-3 with TRBJ2-2; tentatively, D is TRBD1 (6 bases). This CDR3 comprises 12 residues. The V end was cut by 10 bases, the J end by 4 bases, with 10 bases between. CDR1 ENHRY and CDR2 SYGVKD come from the germline V gene. For the CDR3, the DNA is TGTGCCAAACAGGGTATCACCGGGGAGCTGTTTTTT. This translates into CAKQGITGELFF.

This clonotype was seen a few times. The V gene is TRBV28, the J gene TRBJ1-1; D perhaps matches TRBD1 (5 bases). The ends were cut back, 6 bases at V and 4 bases at J, with 15 bases in the middle. This CDR3 spans 14 amino acids. Germline CDR1 reads MDHEN; CDR2 reads SYDVKM. The CDR3 DNA follows: TGTGCCAGCAGCTCGATCGACAGTAGCACTGAAGCTTTCTTT. Its protein product is CASSSIDSSTEAFF.

This clonotype was found a few times. The V gene is TRBV6-5, the J gene TRBJ2-3; 8 bases line up with TRBD2. The V segment lost 4 bases and the J segment 1 base; nucleotides outside the gene matches: 4. This CDR3 is built from 15 residues. Looked up from germline, CDR1 is MNHEY and CDR2 is SVGAGI. The CDR3 DNA follows: TGTGCCAGCAGTTTCTTTAGCGGGGGCACAGATACGCAGTATTTT. Amino acid sequence: CASSFFSGGTDTQYF.

The chain has TRBV2 and TRBJ1-1; 8 bases agree with TRBD1. From germline, CDR1 is SNHLY and CDR2 FYNNEI. The CDR3 spans 13 residues. V lost 9 bases and J lost 1; bases outside the gene matches: 4. The CDR3 loop reads CARWTGRNTEAFF. DNA for the CDR3: TGTGCCAGATGGACAGGGCGGAACACTGAAGCTTTCTTT.

In this sample, this clonotype turned up a few times. The chain couples TRBV7-9 to TRBJ1-2, with 8 bases aligning to TRBD1. In germline, CDR1 is SEHNR, CDR2 FQNEAQ (reference sequence). With V trimmed by 6 bases and J by 11 bases, 23 bases remained unmatched. The CDR3 length is 17 residues. The CDR3: CASSNVRDRSPKAGYTF. The CDR3 DNA reads TGTGCCAGCAGTAACGTCCGGGACAGGAGCCCAAAGGCGGGTTACACCTTC.

V usage is TRBV5-1 and J usage is TRBJ2-1; D unclear. The V end was cut by 4 bases, the J end by 7 bases, with 9 bases between. Germline lookup yields CDR1 SGHRS and CDR2 YFSETQ. The CDR3 contains 12 residues. The CDR3 DNA reads TGCGCCAGCAGCCCGGAACAAAATGAGCAGTTCTTC. Its protein product is CASSPEQNEQFF.

The chain recombines TRBV6-5 with TRBJ2-7, with a possible D match to TRBD2 (7 bases). The germline V gene encodes CDR1 MNHEY and CDR2 SVGAGI. The V gene lost 2 bases and the J gene lost 4 bases, with 15 bases spanning the gap. CDR3 size: 15 residues. The DNA of the CDR3 is TGTGCCAGCAGTTACCTGACAGGAGCGGGGTACGAGCAGTACTTC. It translates to CASSYLTGAGYEQYF.

This clonotype was recorded a few times. This CDR3 is CASSEKVSGNSPLHF. CDR3 nucleotides: TGTGCCAGCAGTGAAAAAGTTTCAGGAAATTCACCCCTCCACTTT. The chain employs TRBV25-1 and TRBJ1-6; no firm D call. Germline V lookup: CDR1 MGHDK, CDR2 SYGVNS. The CDR3 is 15 amino acids. Trimming took off 2 bases at V and 7 bases at J, with 12 bases between the two ends.

The V gene is TRBV6-1, the J gene TRBJ2-5; a possible D gene is TRBD1 (7 bases). The CDR3 loop spans 12 amino acids. V was trimmed by 8 bases and J by 5 bases, leaving 12 bases between them. The germline gives CDR1 MNHNS, CDR2 SASEGT. This chain's CDR3 is CASQGGDETQYF. DNA of the CDR3: TGTGCCAGCCAGGGGGGCGATGAGACCCAGTACTTC.

The rearrangement joins TRBV28 to TRBJ1-1; perhaps TRBD1 as D (5 bases). The length of the CDR3 is 15 residues. The germline V gene encodes CDR1 MDHEN and CDR2 SYDVKM. Trimming took 2 bases from V and 1 from J, leaving 11 bases between them. The CDR3 bases are TGTGCCAGCAGTTTAGCTATAGGGACGAACACTGAAGCTTTCTTT. Protein sequence: CASSLAIGTNTEAFF.

This clonotype has a handful of counts. The chain joins TRBV5-1 to TRBJ1-2; 9 bases line up with TRBD1. The CDR3 has 16 residues. From germline, CDR1 is SGHRS and CDR2 YFSETQ. Germline trimming cut 4 bases from V and 8 bases from J; bases unmatched to any gene: 15. The CDR3 sequence is CASSDVHRDRVLGYTF. The DNA of the CDR3 is TGCGCCAGCAGCGACGTCCACCGGGACAGGGTCCTCGGCTACACCTTC.

The gene calls are TRBV6-6 and TRBJ2-1, with unresolved D. V was clipped by 0 bases and J by 8 bases, with 14 bases between them. The CDR3 consists of 15 residues. Germline V gene sequence: CDR1 MNHNY, CDR2 SVGAGI (reference sequence). The CDR3 coding sequence is TGTGCCAGCAGTTACTCGAGTAACGTGGTGGATGAGCAGTTCTTC. Translating gives CASSYSSNVVDEQFF.

This clonotype was seen ten or more times. The V gene is TRBV11-1, the J gene TRBJ1-1; TRBD1 aligns across 7 bases. This CDR3 spans 13 amino acids. Unmatched junction bases numbered 8, after V lost 2 bases and J lost 11 bases. Germline values: CDR1 SGHAT, CDR2 FQDESV (reference sequence). In nucleotides, the CDR3 is TGTGCCAGCAGCTTAAACAGGGGCCTCGCGGCTTTCTTT. It specifies CASSLNRGLAAFF.

There are many counts of this clonotype. This chain links TRBV12-3 or TRBV12-4 with TRBJ1-1; D possibly corresponds to TRBD1 (5 bases). The CDR3 runs 14 residues. Trimming stripped 6 bases from V and 0 bases from J, with 11 bases between. The CDR3: CASRGRQMNTEAFF. In nucleotides, the CDR3 is TGTGCCAGCAGGGGCAGACAGATGAACACTGAAGCTTTCTTT.

The chain carries TRBV20-1 and TRBJ1-1, with 7 bases identical to TRBD1. This CDR3 is 15 amino acids long. With 0 bases clipped from V and 5 bases from J, the junction kept 9 bases outside the gene matches. The V gene's germline CDR1 is DFQATT and CDR2 SNEGSKA (reference sequence). CDR3 loop: CSARDRDRVGTEAFF. The CDR3 DNA sequence: TGCAGTGCTAGAGACCGTGACAGGGTGGGGACTGAAGCTTTCTTT.

This clonotype was detected a few times. The chain has TRBV10-3 and TRBJ1-1; D is undetermined. The length of the CDR3 is 12 residues. Trimming pared 11 bases from V and 5 bases from J, leaving 15 bases between. CDR1 ENHRY and CDR2 SYGVKD come from the germline V gene. This chain's CDR3 is CASFDEWTEAFF. CDR3 sequence (DNA): TGTGCCTCGTTTGACGAGTGGACTGAAGCTTTCTTT.

This clonotype was counted between two and nine times. The chain combines TRBV6-1 with TRBJ2-7; 8 positions match TRBD1. The ends lost 8 bases at V and 7 bases at J; junction bases unmatched: 4. The CDR3 totals 11 residues. Germline CDR1 is MNHNS and CDR2 is SASEGT. The CDR3 here is CASWTGKEQYF. The CDR3, as DNA: TGTGCCAGCTGGACAGGGAAAGAGCAGTACTTC.